Described below is a single T cell receptor beta chain sequence and its context. No antigen is known for it. This record belongs to a study of T cells in localized non-small cell lung cancer. Study results and limitations: A median of around 57 clones ranked among the top 100 in tumor appeared in adjacent lung. Overall survival was longer when the density of T cells in the blood was higher. Tumor samples were not multi-region, leaving intratumor heterogeneity unexcluded.

Assay used: immunoSEQ multiplex PCR; TCRdb lists only in-frame clones, some missing. The sample carries about 5,000 clones, about 85% recorded once. Germline V lookup: CDR1 LNHDA, CDR2 SQIVND (reference sequence). The CDR3 has 14 amino acids. The ends lost 4 bases at V and 11 bases at J; junction bases unmatched: 6. This specimen consisted of PBMCs, obtained before any cancer treatment. The gene calls are TRBV19 and TRBJ1-6; 9 nucleotides match TRBD1. This clonotype was obtained from a woman aged 40-75 years with stage II lung adenocarcinoma. The CDR3 reads CASSNRDRAAPLHF. CDR3 DNA: TGTGCCAGTAGTAACCGGGACAGGGCGGCACCCCTCCACTTT.